This T cell receptor (beta chain) was recorded in a study of blood T cell repertoires in COVID-19. Study summary: T cells, B-cell-depleted T cells, or PBMCs supplied cDNA or gDNA.

This CDR3 is built from 13 residues. V lost 2 bases and J lost 10, with 14 bases in between. Repertoires were generated with immunoSEQ multiplex PCR, while TCRdb's copy carries only in-frame clones and drops some. The data show more than 100,000 clones, about 90% seen once. The chain links TRBV12-3 or TRBV12-4 to TRBJ1-1; D is possibly TRBD1 (6 bases). The receptor was derived from a woman aged 60-70 years with acute or convalescent COVID-19. Material for sequencing was peripheral blood. CDR3 region: CASSLIRGKGAFF. CDR3 nucleotides: TGTGCCAGCAGTTTAATCAGGGGAAAGGGAGCTTTCTTT.